This T cell receptor (beta chain) emerged from a study of control samples from healthy donors and cancer patients. V trimming: 2 bases; J trimming: 4 bases; junction bases outside the gene matches: 5. This CDR3 contains 15 residues. Germline values: CDR1 SGHNT, CDR2 YYREEE (reference sequence). Clones were read by immunoSEQ multiplex PCR, and TCRdb kept only the in-frame ones, dropping some. This sample has roughly 84,000 clones, with 91% found just once. The V gene is TRBV5-4, the J gene TRBJ2-7; 11 positions match TRBD1. The source material was blood. The source of this sequence is a middle-aged man in good health. The DNA of the CDR3 is TGTGCCAGCAGCTTCCGGGACAGGGGGTCGTACGAGCAGTACTTC. As protein: CASSFRDRGSYEQYF. Filled out from reference TRBV5-4 and TRBJ2-7, the complete variable domain reads ETGVTQSPTHLIKTRGQQVTLRCSSQSGHNTVSWYQQALGQGPQFIFQYYREEENGRGNFPPRFSGLQFPNYSSELNVNALELDDSALYLCASSFRDRGSYEQYFGPGTRLTVT.